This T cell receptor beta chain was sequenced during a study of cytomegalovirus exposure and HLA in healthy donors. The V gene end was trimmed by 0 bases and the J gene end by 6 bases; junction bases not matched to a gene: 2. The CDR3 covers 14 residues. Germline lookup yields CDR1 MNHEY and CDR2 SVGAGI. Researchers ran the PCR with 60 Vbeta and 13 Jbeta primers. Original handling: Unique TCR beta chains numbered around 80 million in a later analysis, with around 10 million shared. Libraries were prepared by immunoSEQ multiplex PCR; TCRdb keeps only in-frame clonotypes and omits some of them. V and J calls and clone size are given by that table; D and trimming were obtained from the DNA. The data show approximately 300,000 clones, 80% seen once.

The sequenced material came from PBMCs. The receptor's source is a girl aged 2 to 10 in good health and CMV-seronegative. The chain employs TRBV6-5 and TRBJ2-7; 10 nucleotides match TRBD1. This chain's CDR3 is CASSYSRTGGEQYF. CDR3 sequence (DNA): TGTGCCAGCAGTTACTCCCGGACAGGGGGCGAGCAGTACTTC.